The 25 T cell receptor beta chains presented below share a single source sample, sequenced in a study of early T cells in non-severe SARS-CoV-2 infection. Each CDR3 protein gets one entry after TCRdb re-called the 5' RACE reads with MiXCR. Of around 55,000 distinct CDR3 sequences listed, 9.5% to 15% are singletons. Input material: whole blood. All receptors come from an adult who was a healthcare worker with PCR-confirmed SARS-CoV-2 infection or an uninfected control (not recorded which).

This clonotype appeared a few times. The rearrangement links TRBV20-1 to TRBJ1-5; D call uncertain. Germline CDR1 DFQATT, CDR2 SNEGSKA (reference sequence). Trimming removed 3 bases at V and 0 bases at J, with 6 bases between. The CDR3 covers 13 residues. CDR3 DNA: TGCAGTGCTAGTCTCGGTAGCAATCAGCCCCAGCATTTT. Translation gives CSASLGSNQPQHF.

There are a few counts of this clonotype. This chain joins TRBV7-9 and TRBJ2-2; possible D gene TRBD2, 5 bases. Germline CDR1 is SEHNR and CDR2 is FQNEAQ (reference sequence). The V end lost 5 bases, the J end lost 4 bases, and 20 bases lay between the germline ends. The CDR3 is 17 residues long. The CDR3 nucleotides read TGTGCCAGCAGCCCCCCCGTGAGGGATCATGGCACCGGGGAGCTGTTTTTT. Translated, it gives CASSPPVRDHGTGELFF.

This clonotype was seen ten or more times. The V and J genes are TRBV7-8 and TRBJ2-3; no clear D gene. The germline CDR1 and CDR2 sequences are SGHVS and FQNEAQ. The CDR3 spans 12 residues. Between the trimmed V and J ends, which lost 2 bases and 3 bases, there was a span of 3 bases. This chain's CDR3 is CASSLRTDTQYF. CDR3 DNA sequence: TGTGCCAGCAGCTTAAGGACAGATACGCAGTATTTT.

This clonotype was found a few times. This rearrangement joins TRBV28 to TRBJ2-1; possibly TRBD1 for D (5 bases). The germline V and J ends were trimmed by 5 bases and 9 bases, with 20 bases remaining between them. CDR1 is MDHEN, CDR2 SYDVKM, per germline. The CDR3 runs 15 residues. For the CDR3, the DNA is TGTGCCAGCAGTCCCCCCCCAGGGCGAATCATTGAGCAGTTCTTC. Translation: CASSPPPGRIIEQFF.

V and J are TRBV27 and TRBJ2-1; perhaps TRBD1 as D (5 bases). The length of the CDR3 is 12 residues. With 2 bases removed from V and 8 bases from J, the gap between germline ends came to 7 bases. Germline V CDR1 and CDR2: MNHEY, SMNVEV (reference sequence). CDR3 region: CASSLGADEQFF. CDR3 nucleotide sequence: TGTGCCAGCAGTTTAGGGGCCGATGAGCAGTTCTTC.

This clonotype was recorded at least ten times. The chain employs TRBV7-8 and TRBJ2-7; 7 bases are shared with TRBD1. Germline V gene sequence: CDR1 SGHVS, CDR2 FQNEAQ. The CDR3 length is 14 residues. Losses at the gene ends were 3 bases for V and 0 bases for J; bases not matched to a gene: 2. The CDR3 spells CASSFRDSSYEQYF. The CDR3 region has the DNA TGTGCCAGCAGCTTCCGGGACAGCTCCTACGAGCAGTACTTC. Combining the CDR3 with reference TRBV7-8 and TRBJ2-7 gives the whole variable domain GAGVSQSPRYKVAKRGQDVALRCDPISGHVSLFWYQQALGQGPEFLTYFQNEAQLDKSGLPSDRFFAERPEGSVSTLKIQRTQQEDSAVYLCASSFRDSSYEQYFGPGTRLTVT.

The table lists this clonotype with a few counts. The V gene is TRBV20-1, the J gene TRBJ2-5, with D tentatively TRBD2 (5 bases). The V end lost 6 bases, the J end lost 6 bases, and 14 bases lay between the germline ends. The CDR3 is 12 amino acids. Germline V gene lookup returns CDR1 DFQATT and CDR2 SNEGSKA (reference sequence). The CDR3 sequence is CSAGGRGQTQYF. The DNA for the CDR3 is TGCAGTGCCGGCGGGCGAGGGCAGACCCAGTACTTC.

This clonotype occurred many times. The chain couples TRBV18 to TRBJ2-7; TRBD1 matches 8 bases. The trim removed 4 bases at V and 4 bases at J, leaving 6 bases unmatched. CDR3 length equals 14 residues. In germline, CDR1 is KGHSH, CDR2 LQKENI. The CDR3 DNA reads as TGTGCCAGCTCACTGACAGGGGAACTGTACGAGCAGTACTTC. It is translated as CASSLTGELYEQYF.

The chain is built from TRBV6-2 or TRBV6-3 and TRBJ2-2, with D uncertain. Germline V gene sequence: CDR1 MNHEY, CDR2 SVGEGT. CDR3 length: 19 residues. Between the trimmed V and J ends, which lost 5 bases and 5 bases, there was a span of 27 bases. CDR3 in amino acids: CASSGIKIGPFGLTGELFF. In nucleotides, the CDR3 is TGTGCCAGCAGTGGCATAAAAATAGGACCTTTCGGCTTAACCGGGGAGCTGTTTTTT.

This clonotype was seen a handful of times. The V call is TRBV15, the J call TRBJ1-4; no firm D call. V was clipped by 8 bases and J by 4 bases, with 11 bases between them. Germline values: CDR1 LNHNV, CDR2 YYDKDF (reference sequence). The CDR3 length is 13 residues. The chain's CDR3 is CATSLQFNEKLFF. The CDR3 DNA reads TGTGCCACCTCGCTACAGTTTAATGAAAAACTGTTTTTT.

This clonotype turned up a few times. CDR3 amino acids: CASSLAPERTEAFF. The CDR3 region has the DNA TGCGCCAGCAGCTTGGCCCCTGAGAGGACGGAAGCTTTCTTT. The rearrangement joins TRBV5-1 to TRBJ1-1; D not certain. Germline lookup yields CDR1 SGHRS and CDR2 YFSETQ. This CDR3 is built from 14 residues. V shed 0 bases and J shed 8 bases, with 14 bases lying between them. Looking up the rest from reference TRBV5-1 and TRBJ1-1 gives the full variable domain: KAGVTQTPRYLIKTRGQQVTLSCSPISGHRSVSWYQQTPGQGLQFLFEYFSETQRNKGNFPGRFSGRQFSNSRSEMNVSTLELGDSALYLCASSLAPERTEAFFGQGTRLTVV.

This clonotype was picked up many times. The chain couples TRBV2 to TRBJ2-7; D could derive from TRBD1 or TRBD2 (5 bases each). The V and J ends lost 8 bases and 2 bases respectively, with 19 bases between them. CDR1 is SNHLY, CDR2 FYNNEI, per germline. The CDR3 runs to 15 residues. The CDR3 sequence is CASARDAQTPYEQYF. CDR3 in DNA: TGTGCCAGCGCACGGGACGCTCAAACCCCCTACGAGCAGTACTTC.

The gene calls are TRBV3-1 and TRBJ2-1, with D possibly matching TRBD1 (6 bases). Germline V gene sequence: CDR1 LGHDT, CDR2 YNNKEL (reference sequence). With 3 bases removed from V and 5 bases from J, the gap between germline ends came to 11 bases. This CDR3 spans 14 amino acids. CDR3: CASSHPDRNNEQFF. As DNA, the CDR3 is TGTGCCAGCAGCCACCCGGACAGAAACAATGAGCAGTTCTTC.

V and J are TRBV7-9 and TRBJ2-2, with D possibly being TRBD2 (6 bases). V was trimmed by 4 bases and J by 5 bases, leaving 20 bases between them. Looked up from germline, CDR1 is SEHNR and CDR2 is FQNEAQ (reference sequence). This CDR3 is 17 amino acids long. The CDR3 nucleotides read TGTGCCAGCAGCTCCTCGGAGGGAGTGGGAGTAACCGGGGAGCTGTTTTTT. Its translation: CASSSSEGVGVTGELFF.

The chain links TRBV12-3 or TRBV12-4 to TRBJ2-1, with D perhaps being TRBD1 or TRBD2 (5 bases each). This CDR3 spans 17 amino acids. V gave up 2 bases and J gave up 0 bases, with 14 bases separating them. Here the CDR3 reads CASSLIRGGSSYNEQFF. Written as DNA, the CDR3 is TGTGCCAGCAGTTTAATACGGGGCGGAAGCTCCTACAATGAGCAGTTCTTC.

This clonotype occurred a few times. CDR3 nucleotide sequence: TGTGCCAGCAGCGTAAACCTGAACACCGGGGAGCTGTTTTTT. Protein: CASSVNLNTGELFF. The chain carries TRBV9 and TRBJ2-2, with D hard to call. The CDR3 extends over 14 amino acids. Germline CDR1 reads SGDLS; CDR2 reads YYNGEE. V was shortened by 1 base and J by 1 base, with 5 bases between the two germline ends.

This clonotype was counted a few times. The chain links TRBV6-5 to TRBJ2-7; D is possibly TRBD2 (6 bases). The CDR3 runs to 14 residues. Germline V gives CDR1 MNHEY, CDR2 SVGAGI. Deletions cut 6 bases from V and 2 bases from J, with 14 bases between. The CDR3 bases are TGTGCCAGCAGGACGGCGGGGACCCCCTACGAGCAGTACTTC. It codes for CASRTAGTPYEQYF.

This clonotype was seen ten or more times. The rearrangement joins TRBV7-6 to TRBJ2-1, with 7 nucleotides matching TRBD2. V trimming: 5 bases; J trimming: 9 bases; junction bases outside the gene matches: 4. Germline V gene data show CDR1 as SGHVS and CDR2 as FNYEAQ. This CDR3 is built from 12 residues. CDR3 nucleotides: TGTGCCAGCAGCAAACTAGCGAGTGAGCAGTTCTTC. Residues: CASSKLASEQFF.

This clonotype was observed at least ten times. The chain uses TRBV27 and TRBJ2-4; D might be TRBD1 (6 bases). This CDR3 has 13 amino acids. Germline assignment: CDR1 MNHEY and CDR2 SMNVEV (reference sequence). Deletions cut 5 bases from V and 6 bases from J, with 11 bases between. DNA for the CDR3: TGTGCCAGCAGTCCCACAGGGCCAAACATTCAGTACTTC. Translating gives CASSPTGPNIQYF.

In this sample, this clonotype turned up a few times. V is TRBV29-1 and J is TRBJ2-4, with no clear D. The CDR3 consists of 13 residues. V was clipped by 6 bases and J by 0 bases, with 9 bases between them. In germline, CDR1 is SQVTM, CDR2 ANQGSEA. The CDR3 DNA is TGCAGCGTCCGATGGTCAGCCAAAAACATTCAGTACTTC. It is translated as CSVRWSAKNIQYF.

The CDR3 spells CASSFQDNSPLHF. The CDR3 region has the DNA TGTGCCAGCAGTTTCCAGGATAATTCACCCCTCCACTTT. J is TRBJ1-6 and V is TRBV27; D not resolved. The CDR3 runs 13 residues. Germline V gene data show CDR1 as MNHEY and CDR2 as SMNVEV (reference sequence). Trimming shortened V by 3 bases and J by 5 bases, and 5 bases separated the two germline ends.

This clonotype was seen many times. The V call is TRBV6-5, the J call TRBJ2-6; 11 bases agree with TRBD2. The CDR3 has 18 amino acids. Germline loops: CDR1 MNHEY, CDR2 SVGAGI. V shed 5 bases and J 4 bases; nucleotides not matched to a gene: 10. The CDR3 nucleotides read TGTGCCAGCAGTGTCTTAGCGGGAGGGCCGTTAGGGGCCAACGTCCTGACTTTC. Protein: CASSVLAGGPLGANVLTF.

The table lists this clonotype with many counts. CDR3 sequence reads: CASRPPNTDTQYF. In DNA form, the CDR3 reads TGTGCCAGCAGGCCCCCAAATACAGATACGCAGTATTTT. The chain couples TRBV28 to TRBJ2-3; no clear D gene. The CDR3 runs to 13 residues. Germline CDR1 is MDHEN and CDR2 is SYDVKM. The V end was cut by 6 bases, the J end by 3 bases, with 10 bases between. The variable domain in full, with the rest retrieved from reference TRBV28 and TRBJ2-3, is DVKVTQSSRYLVKRTGEKVFLECVQDMDHENMFWYRQDPGLGLRLIYFSYDVKMKEKGDIPEGYSVSREKKERFSLILESASTNQTSMYLCASRPPNTDTQYFGPGTRLTVL.

This clonotype was counted a few times. The gene calls are TRBV18 and TRBJ2-1; 8 bases fit TRBD1. V lost 3 bases and J lost 3; bases outside the gene matches: 7. Germline CDR1 and CDR2: KGHSH and LQKENI. CDR3 size: 16 residues. CDR3 DNA: TGTGCCAGCTCACCGACGGGACAGGAACTCTACAATGAGCAGTTCTTC. Its protein is CASSPTGQELYNEQFF.

The genes are TRBV3-1 and TRBJ2-2, with 8 bases lining up with TRBD2. The CDR3 spans 18 residues. J lost 4 bases, V lost 1 base, and 11 bases had no gene match. Looked up from germline, CDR1 is LGHDT and CDR2 is YNNKEL (reference sequence). CDR3 region: CASSQGLAGLGSTGELFF. CDR3 nucleotides: TGTGCCAGCAGCCAAGGCCTAGCGGGCCTAGGCAGCACCGGGGAGCTGTTTTTT.